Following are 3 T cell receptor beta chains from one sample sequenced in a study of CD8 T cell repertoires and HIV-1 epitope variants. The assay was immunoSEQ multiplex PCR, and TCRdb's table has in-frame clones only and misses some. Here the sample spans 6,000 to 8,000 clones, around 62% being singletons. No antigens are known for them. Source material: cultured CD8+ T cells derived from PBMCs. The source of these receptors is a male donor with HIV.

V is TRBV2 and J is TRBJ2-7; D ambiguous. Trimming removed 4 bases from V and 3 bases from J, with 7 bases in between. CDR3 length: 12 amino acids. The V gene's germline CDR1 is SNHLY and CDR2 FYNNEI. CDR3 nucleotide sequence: TGTGCCAGCAGTGTTCAGAGCTACGAGCAGTACTTC. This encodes CASSVQSYEQYF.

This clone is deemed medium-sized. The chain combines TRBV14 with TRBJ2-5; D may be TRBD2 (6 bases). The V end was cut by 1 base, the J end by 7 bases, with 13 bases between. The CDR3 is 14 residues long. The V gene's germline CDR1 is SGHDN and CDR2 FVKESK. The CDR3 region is CASSQVRGRGTQYF. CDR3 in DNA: TGTGCCAGCAGCCAAGTGCGGGGCCGGGGGACCCAGTACTTC.

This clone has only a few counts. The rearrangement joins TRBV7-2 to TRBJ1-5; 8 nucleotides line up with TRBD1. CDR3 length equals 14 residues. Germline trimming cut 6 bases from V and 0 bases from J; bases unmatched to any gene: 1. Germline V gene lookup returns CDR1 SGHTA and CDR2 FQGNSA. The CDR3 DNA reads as TGTGCCAGCAGTGACAGGGGTAGCAATCAGCCCCAGCATTTT. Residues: CASSDRGSNQPQHF.